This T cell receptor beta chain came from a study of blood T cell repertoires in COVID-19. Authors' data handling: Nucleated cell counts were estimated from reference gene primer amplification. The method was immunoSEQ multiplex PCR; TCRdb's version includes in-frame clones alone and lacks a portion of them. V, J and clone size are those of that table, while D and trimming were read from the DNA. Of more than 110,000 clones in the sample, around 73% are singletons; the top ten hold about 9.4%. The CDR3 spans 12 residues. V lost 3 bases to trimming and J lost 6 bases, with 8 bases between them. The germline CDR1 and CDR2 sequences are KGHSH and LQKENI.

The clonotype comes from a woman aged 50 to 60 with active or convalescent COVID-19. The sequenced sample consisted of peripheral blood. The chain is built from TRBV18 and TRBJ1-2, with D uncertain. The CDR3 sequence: CASSPGLHGYTF. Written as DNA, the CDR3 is TGTGCCAGCTCACCCGGACTCCATGGCTACACCTTC.